These 2 T cell receptor beta chains were sequenced from one sample in a study of T cells in Graves' hyperthyroidism and ophthalmopathy (dated by TCRdb to the late 2010s). Library construction relied on multiplex PCR. Sequenced on an Illumina HiSeq 2000. TCR beta CDR3 regions were amplified from RNA transcripts. A first-round RT-PCR of the TCR CDR3 used the HTBI primer set with the Qiagen OneStep RT-PCR kit. TCRdb reran the public reads through fastp at Q25 and MiXCR, keeping productive beta chains. Each CDR3 protein gets just one entry, which takes the most common genes and DNA from the rows behind it. Recorded for this sample are hundreds of thousands of distinct CDR3 sequences; roughly 18% of them occurred a single time. The top ten clonotypes cover 17% of the sample. The sample was blood. Every receptor here comes from a woman aged 18-35 years with Graves' ophthalmopathy.

J is TRBJ1-2 and V is TRBV30; 8 bases fit TRBD1. CDR3 size: 12 residues. In germline, CDR1 is GTSNPN, CDR2 SVGIG (reference sequence). The J segment lost 4 bases and the V segment lost 5 bases, leaving 3 bases of the junction unmatched. The CDR3 loop is CAWGQGRYGYTF. In DNA, the CDR3 is TGTGCCTGGGGACAGGGCCGCTATGGCTACACCTTC.

The chain carries TRBV5-1 and TRBJ2-7; D might be TRBD2 (5 bases). The CDR3 extends over 15 amino acids. Trimming pared 0 bases from V and 3 bases from J, leaving 13 bases between. Germline V gene data show CDR1 as SGHRS and CDR2 as YFSETQ. CDR3 residues: CASSLDWTASYEQYF. The CDR3 DNA reads TGCGCCAGCAGCTTGGATTGGACTGCCAGCTACGAGCAGTACTTC.